This T cell receptor (beta chain) was captured in a study of T cell changes during pregnancy in multiple sclerosis. This CDR3 has 12 residues. Germline V gives CDR1 SGHTA, CDR2 FQGTGA. V was pared by 1 base and J by 5 bases, with 4 bases between. Generated by immunoSEQ multiplex PCR, the TCRdb table keeps only in-frame clones and is missing some. The profile shows 100,000 or so clones, 90% to 95% of them singletons. The sequence was obtained from a female donor with multiple sclerosis, enrolled in a pregnancy study. V and J are TRBV7-3 and TRBJ2-3, with D uncertain. Sequences were derived from peripheral blood, sampled before pregnancy. The CDR3 DNA is TGTGCCAGCAGCTTAAACGGAGATACGCAGTATTTT. Its translation is CASSLNGDTQYF. The full variable domain, in which reference TRBV7-3 and TRBJ2-3 provide the parts outside the CDR3, is GAGVSQTPSNKVTEKGKYVELRCDPISGHTALYWYRQSLGQGPEFLIYFQGTGAADDSGLPNDRFFAVRPEGSVSTLKIQRTERGDSAVYLCASSLNGDTQYFGPGTRLTVL.